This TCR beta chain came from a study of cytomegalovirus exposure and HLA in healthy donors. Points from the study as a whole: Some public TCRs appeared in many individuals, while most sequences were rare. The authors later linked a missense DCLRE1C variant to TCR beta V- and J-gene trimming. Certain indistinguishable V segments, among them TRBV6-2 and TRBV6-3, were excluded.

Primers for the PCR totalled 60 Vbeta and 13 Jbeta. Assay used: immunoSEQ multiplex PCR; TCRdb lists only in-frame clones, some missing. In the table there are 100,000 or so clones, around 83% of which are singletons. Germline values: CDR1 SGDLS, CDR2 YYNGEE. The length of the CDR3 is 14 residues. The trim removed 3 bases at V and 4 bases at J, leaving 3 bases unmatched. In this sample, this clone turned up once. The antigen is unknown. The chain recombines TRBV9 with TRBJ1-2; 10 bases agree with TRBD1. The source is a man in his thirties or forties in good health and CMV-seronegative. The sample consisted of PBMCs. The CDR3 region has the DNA TGTGCCAGCAGCGCGGGACAGGGGCCCTATGGCTACACCTTC. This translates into CASSAGQGPYGYTF.